This record covers a single T cell receptor (beta chain). V lost 1 base to trimming and J lost 0 bases; unmatched junction nucleotides: 14. The CDR3 sequence is 21 residues long. The V gene's germline CDR1 is LGHNA and CDR2 YNFKEQ. The data stem from a study of shared clonotypes between healthy human individuals. The repertoire was sequenced with immunoSEQ multiplex PCR; TCRdb's copy has only in-frame clones and lacks some. The profile shows roughly 500,000 clones, 70% to 85% of them singletons. The sequenced material came from PBMCs. This TCR came from a middle-aged woman in good health. Some clones in this sample may be carry-over from other donors' samples. The rearrangement links TRBV4-2 to TRBJ2-1, with 11 bases fitting TRBD2. The CDR3 loop is CASSQAGWGLADPSSYNEQFF. The CDR3 DNA is TGTGCCAGCAGCCAAGCGGGTTGGGGACTAGCGGACCCGAGCTCCTACAATGAGCAGTTCTTC.